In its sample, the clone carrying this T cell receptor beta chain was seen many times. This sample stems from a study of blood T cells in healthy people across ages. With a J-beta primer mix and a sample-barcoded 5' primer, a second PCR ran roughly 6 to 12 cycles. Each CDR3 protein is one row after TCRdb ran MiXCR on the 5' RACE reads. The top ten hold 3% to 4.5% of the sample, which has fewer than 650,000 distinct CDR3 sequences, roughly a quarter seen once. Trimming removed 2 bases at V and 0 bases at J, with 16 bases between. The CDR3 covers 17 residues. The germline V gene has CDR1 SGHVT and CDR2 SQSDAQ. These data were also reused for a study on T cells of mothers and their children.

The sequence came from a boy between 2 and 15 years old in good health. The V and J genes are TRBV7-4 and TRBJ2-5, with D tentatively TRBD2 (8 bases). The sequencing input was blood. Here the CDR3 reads CASSLTGGTAYQETQYF. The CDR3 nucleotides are TGTGCCAGCAGCTTAACGGGGGGGACAGCGTACCAAGAGACCCAGTACTTC.